This is a list of T cell receptor beta chains from one sample in a study of blood T cell repertoires in COVID-19. Assay used: immunoSEQ multiplex PCR; TCRdb lists only in-frame clones, some missing. The data contain 250,000 to 300,000 clones, about nine tenths of them seen just once; the ten biggest clones take up over 9%. Sequencing used peripheral blood. These receptors came from a woman in her twenties or thirties with COVID-19, enrolled during active disease. Both conserved end residues are part of each CDR3. The D gene is left open where the match is weak. Clone size is not always given. Where it is, it says once, few, many or a class for expanded clones.

TRBJ1-2 | NA | TRBV3-1/TRBV3-2 | NA | CASSQRVSENYGYTF | TGTGCCAGCAGCCAGAGGGTTTCGGAGAACTATGGCTACACCTTC
TRBJ1-2 | NA | TRBV6-5 | NA | CASSYGSGYGYTF | TGTGCCAGCAGTTACGGATCAGGCTATGGCTACACCTTC
TRBJ2-1 | NA | TRBV7-3 | NA | CASSAQGPYNEQFF | TGTGCCAGCAGCGCCCAGGGGCCCTACAATGAGCAGTTCTTC
TRBJ2-7 | TRBD2 | TRBV5-4 | once | CASSSPGTRSSYEQYF | TGTGCCAGCAGCTCACCCGGGACTAGGAGCTCCTACGAGCAGTACTTC
TRBJ1-2 | TRBD1 | TRBV5-1 | once | CASSLDGQGLYGYTF | TGCGCCAGCAGCTTGGATGGACAGGGACTCTATGGCTACACCTTC
TRBJ2-1 | NA | TRBV7-2 | once | CASSFPSEDEQFF | TGTGCCAGCAGCTTTCCCTCGGAGGATGAGCAGTTCTTC
TRBJ2-1 | TRBD2 | TRBV18 | NA | CASSLSTPGGSRDNEQFF | TGTGCCAGCTCACTCTCCACCCCCGGCGGGAGTCGAGACAATGAGCAGTTCTTC
TRBJ2-7 | NA | TRBV5-4 | NA | CASSLGQRNEQYF | TGTGCCAGCAGCTTGGGGCAGAGGAACGAGCAGTACTTC
TRBJ2-1 | NA | TRBV5-5 | NA | CASSLRQVANNEQFF | TGTGCCAGCAGCTTACGGCAGGTTGCTAACAATGAGCAGTTCTTC
TRBJ1-2 | NA | TRBV18 | NA | CASSQIQGGGYTF | TGTGCCAGCTCACAAATACAGGGCGGCGGCTACACCTTC
TRBJ2-5 | NA | TRBV7-9 | NA | CASSLARDSIKETQYF | TGTGCCAGCAGCTTAGCGCGGGACAGCATTAAAGAGACCCAGTACTTC
TRBJ1-1 | NA | TRBV19 | NA | CASSTLGQSLMNTEAFF | TGTGCCAGTAGTACTCTAGGACAGTCACTAATGAACACTGAAGCTTTCTTT
TRBJ1-2 | NA | TRBV6-4 | NA | CASSDSYGQGNYGYTF | TGTGCCAGCAGTGACTCGTACGGGCAGGGGAACTATGGCTACACCTTC
TRBJ2-7 | NA | TRBV7-2 | NA | CASSLAGTDIYEQYF | TGTGCCAGCAGCTTGGCGGGGACAGATATCTACGAGCAGTACTTC
TRBJ2-3 | TRBD2 | TRBV3-1/TRBV3-2 | NA | CASSQASGRTDTQYF | TGTGCCAGCAGCCAAGCTAGCGGGAGAACAGATACGCAGTATTTT
TRBJ1-1 | NA | TRBV6-5 | NA | CASYQGLLTEAFF | TGTGCCAGCTATCAGGGACTATTAACTGAAGCTTTCTTT
TRBJ2-3 | TRBD2 | TRBV19 | NA | CASSRTPAGMGTSTDTQYF | TGTGCCAGTAGTAGAACCCCAGCGGGAATGGGGACTAGCACAGATACGCAGTATTTT
TRBJ1-2 | NA | TRBV9 | NA | CASSGDTEWNYGYTF | TGTGCCAGCAGCGGTGATACAGAGTGGAACTATGGCTACACCTTC
TRBJ1-3 | NA | TRBV30 | NA | CAWREDRSGNTIYF | TGTGCCTGGAGGGAAGACAGGTCCGGAAACACCATATATTTT
TRBJ1-2 | NA | TRBV28 | once | CASSQVGGPGGGYTF | TGTGCCAGCAGTCAAGTAGGCGGTCCTGGAGGTGGCTACACCTTC
TRBJ1-2 | NA | TRBV6-1 | NA | CATNRDYGYTF | TGTGCCACAAACAGGGACTATGGCTACACCTTC
TRBJ2-1 | TRBD1 | TRBV7-9 | NA | CASSLGTGSPYNEQFF | TGTGCCAGCAGCTTAGGGACAGGATCACCTTACAATGAGCAGTTCTTC
TRBJ2-3 | NA | TRBV28 | NA | CASSLQERSTDTQYF | TGTGCCAGCAGTTTACAGGAACGAAGCACAGATACGCAGTATTTT
TRBJ1-4 | TRBD1 | TRBV6-1 | NA | CASSDDRGRGGLFF | TGTGCCAGCAGTGACGACAGGGGAAGGGGTGGGCTGTTTTTT
TRBJ2-7 | TRBD1 | TRBV4-3 | once | CASSQDRTGDNYEQYF | TGCGCCAGCAGCCAAGATAGGACAGGGGACAACTACGAGCAGTACTTC
TRBJ2-7 | TRBD2 | TRBV29-1 | NA | CSVVGGAYEQYF | TGCAGCGTGGTTGGGGGGGCCTACGAGCAGTACTTC
TRBJ2-7 | NA | TRBV30 | NA | CAWTGSSSYEQYF | TGTGCCTGGACAGGGTCCAGCTCCTACGAGCAGTACTTC
TRBJ1-1 | TRBD1 | TRBV10-1 | NA | CASKKTGDHTEAFF | TGCGCCAGCAAGAAGACAGGGGACCACACTGAAGCTTTCTTT
TRBJ2-1 | NA | TRBV29-1 | NA | CGASSRQGGYNEQFF | TGCGGAGCTTCGTCGCGGCAGGGGGGCTACAATGAGCAGTTCTTC
TRBJ2-7 | TRBD2 | TRBV11-2 | once | CASSPSGSPSYEQYF | TGTGCCAGCAGCCCTAGCGGGAGTCCCAGCTACGAGCAGTACTTC
TRBJ2-3 | TRBD2 | TRBV11-2 | NA | CASSLDLHAGATDTQYF | TGTGCCAGCAGCTTAGATCTCCACGCGGGAGCGACAGATACGCAGTATTTT
TRBJ2-1 | TRBD2 | TRBV6-5 | NA | CASRGLAGSPGEQFF | TGTGCCAGCAGGGGACTAGCGGGATCACCAGGCGAGCAGTTCTTC
TRBJ1-6 | NA | TRBV13 | NA | CASSLGRTGGSPLHF | TGTGCCAGCAGCTTAGGCCGGACGGGAGGTTCACCCCTCCACTTT
TRBJ2-1 | NA | TRBV28 | NA | CASSLRNLRSNEQFF | TGTGCCAGCAGTCTACGGAACCTGCGGTCAAATGAGCAGTTCTTC
TRBJ1-5 | NA | TRBV28 | NA | CASSRGGAQPQHF | TGTGCCAGCAGCCGAGGAGGGGCTCAGCCCCAGCATTTT
TRBJ2-7 | TRBD1 | TRBV5-4 | NA | CASSLGTATDEQYF | TGTGCCAGCAGCTTAGGGACAGCTACTGACGAGCAGTACTTC
TRBJ2-3 | TRBD1 | TRBV27 | NA | CATKTGGGTDTQYF | TGTGCCACCAAGACAGGGGGCGGGACAGATACGCAGTATTTT
TRBJ1-6 | NA | TRBV30 | NA | CAWGPTEYNSPLHF | TGTGCCTGGGGCCCGACAGAGTATAATTCACCCCTCCACTTT
TRBJ1-1 | TRBD1 | TRBV7-9 | few | CASSFRTGGRGMNTEAFF | TGTGCCAGCAGCTTCCGGACAGGGGGCAGGGGAATGAACACTGAAGCTTTCTTT
TRBJ2-7 | TRBD2 | TRBV5-6 | NA | CASSYPGGPYEQYF | TGTGCCAGCAGCTACCCGGGAGGGCCCTACGAGCAGTACTTC
TRBJ2-3 | TRBD2 | TRBV15 | NA | CATSPGLAETTDTQYF | TGTGCCACCAGTCCGGGACTAGCGGAGACCACAGATACGCAGTATTTT
TRBJ2-2 | NA | TRBV19 | NA | CASLKSGRQNTGELFF | TGTGCCAGCTTGAAATCAGGCCGACAGAACACCGGGGAGCTGTTTTTT
TRBJ1-5 | NA | TRBV7-3 | NA | CASSPFPGNNQPQHF | TGTGCCAGCAGCCCCTTCCCAGGGAACAATCAGCCCCAGCATTTT
TRBJ2-5 | NA | TRBV5-1 | NA | CASSLKPGIGETQYF | TGCGCCAGCAGCTTGAAACCAGGTATCGGAGAGACCCAGTACTTC
TRBJ2-5 | NA | TRBV5-1 | NA | CASSLDWETQYF | TGCGCCAGCAGCTTGGACTGGGAGACCCAGTACTTC
TRBJ1-4 | NA | TRBV28 | NA | CASSLDSIIPNEKLFF | TGTGCCAGCAGTTTGGACAGCATAATTCCTAATGAAAAACTGTTTTTT
TRBJ1-2 | NA | TRBV5-4 | NA | CASSTTGTYGYTF | TGTGCCAGCAGCACGACAGGAACGTATGGCTACACCTTC
TRBJ1-4 | NA | TRBV4-3 | NA | CASSQDLGRMYEKLFF | TGCGCCAGCAGCCAAGATCTGGGGCGTATGTACGAAAAACTGTTTTTT
TRBJ2-7 | TRBD2 | TRBV28 | NA | CASTQVTGGGLAGGPYEQYF | TGTGCCAGCACTCAGGTGACAGGGGGCGGACTAGCGGGAGGGCCTTACGAGCAGTACTTC
TRBJ2-2 | NA | TRBV7-2 | few | CASSWGLNTGELFF | TGTGCCAGCAGCTGGGGCCTGAACACCGGGGAGCTGTTTTTT
TRBJ2-2 | NA | TRBV23-1 | NA | CASSQSGGRANTGELFF | TGCGCCAGCAGTCAATCGGGGGGTCGCGCGAACACCGGGGAGCTGTTTTTT
TRBJ1-2 | NA | TRBV2 | NA | CASSVTDNYGYTF | TGTGCCAGCAGTGTTACAGACAACTATGGCTACACCTTC